The TCR beta chain described here comes from a study of T cell changes during pregnancy in multiple sclerosis. This CDR3 comprises 14 residues. Trimming removed 2 bases from V and 7 bases from J; junction bases left unmatched: 3. Germline CDR1 and CDR2: GTSNPN and SVGIG (reference sequence). The table came from immunoSEQ multiplex PCR; TCRdb's copy has only in-frame clones and leaves some out. The sample lists tens of thousands of clones; 91% were seen once. The sequences come from peripheral blood, collected in the first trimester of pregnancy. The genes are TRBV30 and TRBJ1-5, with TRBD1 matching 12 bases. This receptor was taken from a female donor with multiple sclerosis, enrolled in a pregnancy study. CDR3 protein: CAWSKGQGAQPQHF. The CDR3 coding sequence is TGTGCCTGGAGTAAGGGACAGGGGGCCCAGCCCCAGCATTTT.